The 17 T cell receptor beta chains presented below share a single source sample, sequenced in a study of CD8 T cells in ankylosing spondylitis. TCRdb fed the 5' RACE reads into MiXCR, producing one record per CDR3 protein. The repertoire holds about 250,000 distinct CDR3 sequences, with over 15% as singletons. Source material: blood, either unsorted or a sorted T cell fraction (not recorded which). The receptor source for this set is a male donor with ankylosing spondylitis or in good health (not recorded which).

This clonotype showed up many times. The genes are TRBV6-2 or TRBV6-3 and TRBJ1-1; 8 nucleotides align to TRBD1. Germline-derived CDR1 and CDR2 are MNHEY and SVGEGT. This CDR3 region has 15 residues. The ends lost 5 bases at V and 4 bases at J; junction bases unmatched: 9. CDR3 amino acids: CASSRTTGEGTEAFF. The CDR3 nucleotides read TGTGCCAGCAGTCGGACGACAGGGGAAGGCACTGAAGCTTTCTTT.

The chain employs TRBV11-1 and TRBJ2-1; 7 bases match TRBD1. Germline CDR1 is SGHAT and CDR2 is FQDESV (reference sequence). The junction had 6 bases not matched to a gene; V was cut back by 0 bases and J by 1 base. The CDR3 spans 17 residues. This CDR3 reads CASSLAQGVRSYNEQFF. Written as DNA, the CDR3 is TGTGCCAGCAGCTTAGCGCAGGGGGTTAGGTCCTACAATGAGCAGTTCTTC.

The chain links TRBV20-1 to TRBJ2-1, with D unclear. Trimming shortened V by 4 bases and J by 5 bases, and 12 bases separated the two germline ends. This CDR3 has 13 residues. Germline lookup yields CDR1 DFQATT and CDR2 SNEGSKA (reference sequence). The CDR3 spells CSATIPLDNEQFF. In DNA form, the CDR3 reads TGCAGTGCTACTATCCCTTTGGACAATGAGCAGTTCTTC.

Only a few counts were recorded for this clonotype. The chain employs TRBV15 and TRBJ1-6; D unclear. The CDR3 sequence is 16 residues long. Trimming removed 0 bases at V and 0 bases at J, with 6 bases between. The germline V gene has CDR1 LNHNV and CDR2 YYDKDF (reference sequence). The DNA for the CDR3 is TGTGCCACCAGCAGAGATGTGAGCTCCTATAATTCACCCCTCCACTTT. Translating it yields CATSRDVSSYNSPLHF.

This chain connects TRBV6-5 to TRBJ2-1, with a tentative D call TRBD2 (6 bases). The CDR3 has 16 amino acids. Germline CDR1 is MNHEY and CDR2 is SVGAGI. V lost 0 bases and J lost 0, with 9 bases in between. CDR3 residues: CASSYSGTASYNEQFF. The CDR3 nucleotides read TGTGCCAGCAGTTACTCGGGGACTGCCTCCTACAATGAGCAGTTCTTC.

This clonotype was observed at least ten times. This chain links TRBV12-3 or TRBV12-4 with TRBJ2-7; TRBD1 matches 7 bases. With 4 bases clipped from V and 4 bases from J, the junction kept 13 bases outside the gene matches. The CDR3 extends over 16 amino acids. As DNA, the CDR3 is TGTGCCAGCAGTTCCCGAAATGAGGGGGCGCCGTACGAGCAGTACTTC. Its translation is CASSSRNEGAPYEQYF.

The CDR3 protein is CSARSVPSHEQFF. The CDR3 coding sequence is TGCAGTGCTAGATCCGTACCTAGTCATGAGCAGTTCTTC. The chain carries TRBV20-1 and TRBJ2-1; unclear D gene. Germline V lookup: CDR1 DFQATT, CDR2 SNEGSKA (reference sequence). Deletions cut 2 bases from V and 8 bases from J, with 13 bases between. The CDR3 loop spans 13 amino acids.

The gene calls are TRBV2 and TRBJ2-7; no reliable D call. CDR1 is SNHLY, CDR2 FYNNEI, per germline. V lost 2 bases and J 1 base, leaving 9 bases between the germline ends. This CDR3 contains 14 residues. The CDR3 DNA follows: TGTGCCAGCAGTGAATCTGCATGGTCCTACGAGCAGTACTTC. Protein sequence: CASSESAWSYEQYF.

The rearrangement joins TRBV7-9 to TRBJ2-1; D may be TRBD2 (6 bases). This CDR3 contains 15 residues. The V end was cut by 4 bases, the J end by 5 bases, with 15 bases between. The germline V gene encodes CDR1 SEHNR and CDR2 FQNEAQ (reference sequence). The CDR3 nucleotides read TGTGCCAGCAGCTCAGCCGGGACTGGGAACAATGAGCAGTTCTTC. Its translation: CASSSAGTGNNEQFF.

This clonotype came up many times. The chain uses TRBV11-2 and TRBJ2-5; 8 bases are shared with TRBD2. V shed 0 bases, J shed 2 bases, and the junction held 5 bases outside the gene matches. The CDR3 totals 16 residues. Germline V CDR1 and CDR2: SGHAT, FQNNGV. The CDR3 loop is CASSLDPASGQETQYF. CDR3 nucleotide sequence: TGTGCCAGCAGCTTAGATCCCGCTAGCGGGCAAGAGACCCAGTACTTC.

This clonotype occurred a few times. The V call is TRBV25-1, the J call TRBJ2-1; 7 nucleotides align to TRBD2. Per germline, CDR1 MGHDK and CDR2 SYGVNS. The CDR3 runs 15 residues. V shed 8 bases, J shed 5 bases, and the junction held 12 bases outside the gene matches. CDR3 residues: CASAGEGRIHNEQFF. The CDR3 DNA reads TGTGCCAGCGCCGGGGAGGGGCGAATTCACAATGAGCAGTTCTTC.

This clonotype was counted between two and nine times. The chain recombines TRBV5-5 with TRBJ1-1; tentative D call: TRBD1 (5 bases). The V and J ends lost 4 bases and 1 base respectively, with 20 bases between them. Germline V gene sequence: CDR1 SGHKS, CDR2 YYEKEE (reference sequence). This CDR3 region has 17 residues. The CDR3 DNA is TGTGCCAGCAGCCTACCGTCGGGACCGGGGGGGAACACTGAAGCTTTCTTT. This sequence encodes CASSLPSGPGGNTEAFF.

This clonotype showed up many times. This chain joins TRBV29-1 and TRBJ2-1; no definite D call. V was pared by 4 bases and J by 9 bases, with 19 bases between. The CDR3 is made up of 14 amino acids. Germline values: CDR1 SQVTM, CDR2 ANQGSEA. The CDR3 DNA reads TGCAGCGTTGGTACCGGGTCCCCGCAAAGTGAGCAGTTCTTC. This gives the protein CSVGTGSPQSEQFF.

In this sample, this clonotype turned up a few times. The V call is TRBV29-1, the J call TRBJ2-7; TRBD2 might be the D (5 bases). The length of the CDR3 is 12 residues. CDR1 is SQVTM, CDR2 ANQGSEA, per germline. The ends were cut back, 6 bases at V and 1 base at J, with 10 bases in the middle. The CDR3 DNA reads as TGCAGCGTCATCCGAGGGTCCTACGAGCAGTACTTC. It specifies CSVIRGSYEQYF.

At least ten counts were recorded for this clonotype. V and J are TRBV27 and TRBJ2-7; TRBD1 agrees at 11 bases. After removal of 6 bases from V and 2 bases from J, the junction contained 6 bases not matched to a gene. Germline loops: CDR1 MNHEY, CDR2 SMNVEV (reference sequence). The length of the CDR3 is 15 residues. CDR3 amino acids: CASSSPGQGAYEQYF. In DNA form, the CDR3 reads TGTGCCAGCAGCTCGCCGGGACAGGGGGCCTACGAGCAGTACTTC.

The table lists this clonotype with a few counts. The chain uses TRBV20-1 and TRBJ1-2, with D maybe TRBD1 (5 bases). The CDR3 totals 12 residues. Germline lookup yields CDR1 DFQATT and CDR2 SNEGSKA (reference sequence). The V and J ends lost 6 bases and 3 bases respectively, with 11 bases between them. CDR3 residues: CSALGGDYGYTF. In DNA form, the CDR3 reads TGCAGTGCCCTCGGGGGGGACTATGGCTACACCTTC.

For the CDR3, the DNA is TGCAGCGTTGTGGGATCGACCTACAATGAGCAGTTCTTC. This codes for CSVVGSTYNEQFF. The chain has TRBV29-1 and TRBJ2-1; D unclear. Germline lookup yields CDR1 SQVTM and CDR2 ANQGSEA. Trimming pared 4 bases from V and 2 bases from J, leaving 9 bases between. The CDR3 totals 13 residues.